The next 18 T cell receptor beta chains were all read from a single sample in a study of human T cells and chemical hapten exposure. Documented time point: patch test 1, 2 weeks after DPC sensitization. Noted treatment: therapeutic diphenylcyclopropenone sensitization with weekly scalp DPC. TCRdb re-analysed the RACE reads in MiXCR, keeping a single row per CDR3 protein. There are under 130,000 distinct CDR3 sequences in the sample; around 10% occur only once, and roughly 3.2% lies in the top ten. Sequenced here: whole blood, sampled in connection with sensitization to the hapten diphenylcyclopropenone (DPC). The receptors derive from a middle-aged woman with alopecia areata. Some clones in this sample may be carry-over from other donors' samples.

This clonotype has a count of ten or more. The J gene is TRBJ2-5, the V gene TRBV10-3, with D possibly matching TRBD2 (5 bases). The CDR3 length is 15 residues. Looked up from germline, CDR1 is ENHRY and CDR2 is SYGVKD. V lost 6 bases and J lost 3, with 17 bases in between. In DNA, the CDR3 is TGTGCCATCAGCTCCGCGGGTAGCAGAGAAGAGACCCAGTACTTC. Translation: CAISSAGSREETQYF.

This clonotype was counted between two and nine times. The chain combines TRBV6-5 with TRBJ2-2; the match to TRBD2 covers 12 bases. The CDR3 has 13 amino acids. J was trimmed by 13 bases and V by 10 bases; bases with no gene match: 10. Germline V gene data show CDR1 as MNHEY and CDR2 as SVGAGI. In DNA, the CDR3 is TGTGCCACCCGAGATGGACTAGCGGGGAGGCTGTTTTTT. Translated: CATRDGLAGRLFF.

The genes are TRBV7-8 and TRBJ2-5; 12 bases match TRBD2. The CDR3 extends over 18 amino acids. The V segment lost 3 bases and the J segment 4 bases; nucleotides outside the gene matches: 12. Germline loops: CDR1 SGHVS, CDR2 FQNEAQ. The CDR3 spells CASSFSAETSGSRETQYF. The CDR3 coding sequence is TGTGCCAGCAGCTTCTCTGCAGAGACTAGCGGGAGTAGAGAGACCCAGTACTTC.

This sequence joins TRBV25-1 and TRBJ2-2; 7 bases agree with TRBD2. The V gene end was trimmed by 4 bases and the J gene end by 5 bases; junction bases not matched to a gene: 13. Germline-derived CDR1 and CDR2 are MGHDK and SYGVNS. The CDR3 length is 17 residues. CDR3 in DNA: TGTGCCAGCAGTGGACCCAAGGGGAGGGCCCAAACCGGGGAGCTGTTTTTT. It encodes CASSGPKGRAQTGELFF.

This clonotype was observed many times. The chain couples TRBV7-9 to TRBJ2-2; D gene uncertain. The CDR3 is 13 residues long. The germline CDR1 and CDR2 sequences are SEHNR and FQNEAQ (reference sequence). V was trimmed by 6 bases and J by 3 bases, leaving 8 bases between them. The CDR3 spells CASRKTDTGELFF. In DNA form, the CDR3 reads TGTGCCAGCAGAAAAACCGACACCGGGGAGCTGTTTTTT. The whole variable domain, filled in from reference TRBV7-9 and TRBJ2-2, reads DTGVSQNPRHKITKRGQNVTFRCDPISEHNRLYWYRQTLGQGPEFLTYFQNEAQLEKSRLLSDRFSAERPKGSFSTLEIQRTEQGDSAMYLCASRKTDTGELFFGEGSRLTVL.

This clonotype was detected a few times. The rearrangement links TRBV12-5 to TRBJ2-2, with D possibly being TRBD2 (5 bases). The CDR3 runs to 17 residues. V lost 6 bases and J lost 3, with 20 bases in between. Per the germline V gene, CDR1 is LGHNT and CDR2 is FRNRAP. The CDR3 sequence is CASGTPPGSGDTGELFF. Written as DNA, the CDR3 is TGTGCTAGTGGAACCCCCCCCGGGTCCGGGGACACCGGGGAGCTGTTTTTT.

This clonotype occurred many times. The chain couples TRBV6-1 to TRBJ2-3; D may be TRBD1 (6 bases). Trimming removed 8 bases from V and 6 bases from J, with 12 bases in between. CDR1 is MNHNS and CDR2 is SASEGT in the germline V gene. This CDR3 has 12 amino acids. The CDR3 loop is CASQGSADTQYF. As DNA, the CDR3 is TGTGCCAGCCAGGGGTCTGCGGATACGCAGTATTTT.

This clonotype was detected ten times or more. This chain links TRBV6-4 with TRBJ2-2; the D is unclear. This CDR3 comprises 13 residues. From germline, CDR1 is MRHNA and CDR2 SNTAGT. The ends were cut back, 4 bases at V and 3 bases at J, with 6 bases in the middle. The CDR3 sequence: CASSGGYTGELFF. The CDR3 nucleotides are TGTGCCAGCAGTGGAGGATACACCGGGGAGCTGTTTTTT.

This clonotype was detected ten times or more. J is TRBJ1-5 and V is TRBV19; 7 positions agree with TRBD1. The CDR3 covers 16 residues. Trimming removed 4 bases from V and 1 base from J; junction bases left unmatched: 7. Germline lookup yields CDR1 LNHDA and CDR2 SQIVND (reference sequence). CDR3 sequence (DNA): TGTGCCAGTAGTACCAACCGGGACAGAAGCAATCAGCCCCAGCATTTT. It is translated as CASSTNRDRSNQPQHF.

This clonotype has more than one count but fewer than ten. The chain has TRBV2 and TRBJ2-2; no firm D call. Germline V gene lookup returns CDR1 SNHLY and CDR2 FYNNEI. The CDR3 is 15 amino acids. Trimming took off 0 bases at V and 8 bases at J, with 13 bases between the two ends. The CDR3 DNA is TGTGCCAGCAGTGAAGCGCTGAGACTCCGGGGGGAGCTGTTTTTT. This translates into CASSEALRLRGELFF.

The CDR3 here is CASSGGVGEQYF. The CDR3 DNA is TGTGCCAGCAGTGGGGGCGTCGGGGAGCAGTACTTC. The chain links TRBV27 to TRBJ2-7; D may be TRBD1 (6 bases). The germline CDR1 and CDR2 sequences are MNHEY and SMNVEV (reference sequence). Trimming cost V 5 bases and J 7 bases, with 12 bases left between them. The CDR3 loop spans 12 amino acids.

The chain has TRBV6-2 or TRBV6-3 and TRBJ1-1; D ambiguous. This CDR3 region has 13 residues. Trimming stripped 6 bases from V and 4 bases from J, with 12 bases between. Germline V gene sequence: CDR1 MNHEY, CDR2 SVGEGT. The CDR3 nucleotides are TGTGCCAGCAGCCCTCGGAGAAGCACTGAAGCTTTCTTT. This translates into CASSPRRSTEAFF.

At least ten counts were recorded for this clonotype. The genes are TRBV5-5 and TRBJ2-1; D call uncertain. Germline assignment: CDR1 SGHKS and CDR2 YYEKEE (reference sequence). The CDR3 is 12 residues long. Trimming stripped 0 bases from V and 6 bases from J, with 4 bases between. The CDR3 DNA sequence: TGTGCCAGCAGCTTGGGCATCAATGAGCAGTTCTTC. It specifies CASSLGINEQFF.

The rearrangement links TRBV11-2 to TRBJ2-5, with 12 bases aligning to TRBD2. Trimming cost V 2 bases and J 5 bases; bases outside gene matches: 6. The CDR3 extends over 16 amino acids. Germline CDR1 reads SGHAT; CDR2 reads FQNNGV. Written as DNA, the CDR3 is TGTGCCAGCAGCTTACTGACTAGCGGGAGCTCGGAGACCCAGTACTTC. It translates to CASSLLTSGSSETQYF.

This clonotype has a handful of counts. J is TRBJ1-1 and V is TRBV28; the D is unclear. Germline V lookup: CDR1 MDHEN, CDR2 SYDVKM. V was shortened by 6 bases and J by 0 bases, with 8 bases between the two germline ends. The CDR3 has 13 amino acids. This CDR3 reads CASSPAMNTEAFF. The CDR3 DNA is TGTGCCAGCAGCCCGGCTATGAACACTGAAGCTTTCTTT.

This clonotype has a count of ten or more. The chain employs TRBV21-1 and TRBJ2-1; the table assigns TRBD1, which was not confirmed against the DNA. TRBV21-1 is termed a pseudogene. This CDR3 has 21 residues. As DNA, the CDR3 is TGTGCCAGCGCTTCTTATGGCAGGGATTATCAGGGTAACCAAAATAACAATGAGCAGTTCTTC. It specifies CASASYGRDYQGNQNNNEQFF.

This clonotype was observed a few times. The rearrangement uses TRBV11-2 and TRBJ1-6; 8 positions agree with TRBD1. Losses at the gene ends were 5 bases for V and 8 bases for J; bases not matched to a gene: 5. The CDR3 contains 14 residues. Germline V CDR1 and CDR2: SGHAT, FQNNGV. CDR3 nucleotides: TGTGCCAGCAGCAGACCAGGGGGCTATTCACCCCTCCACTTT. It is translated as CASSRPGGYSPLHF.

This chain links TRBV6-2 or TRBV6-3 with TRBJ1-1; D may be TRBD1 (6 bases). This CDR3 contains 15 residues. Germline CDR1 reads MNHEY; CDR2 reads SVGEGT. V was cut by 0 bases and J by 5 bases, with 13 bases left in between. The CDR3 bases are TGTGCCAGCAGTTACTCCGACAGGAGGGGTACTGAAGCTTTCTTT. Translation: CASSYSDRRGTEAFF.